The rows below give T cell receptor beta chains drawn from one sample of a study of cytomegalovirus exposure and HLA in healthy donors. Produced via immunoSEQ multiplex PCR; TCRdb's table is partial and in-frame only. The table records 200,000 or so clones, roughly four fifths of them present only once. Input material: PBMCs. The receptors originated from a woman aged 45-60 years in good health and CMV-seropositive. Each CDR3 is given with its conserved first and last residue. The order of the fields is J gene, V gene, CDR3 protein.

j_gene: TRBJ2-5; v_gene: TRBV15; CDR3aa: CATSRAGLEQETQYF
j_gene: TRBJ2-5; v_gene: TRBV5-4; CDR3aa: CASSERTSGGGETQYF
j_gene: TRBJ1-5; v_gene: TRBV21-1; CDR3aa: CASRGGSDQPQHF
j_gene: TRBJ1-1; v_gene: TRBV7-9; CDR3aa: CASSLAGGQGGTEAFF
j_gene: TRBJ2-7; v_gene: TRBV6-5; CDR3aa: CASSYPPVSEQYF
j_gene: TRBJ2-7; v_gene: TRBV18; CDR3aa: CATRPGSGQDQQYF
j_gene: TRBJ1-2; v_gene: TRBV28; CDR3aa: CASSSHGGLSGYTF
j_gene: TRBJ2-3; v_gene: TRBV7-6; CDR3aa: CASSEYSGRHTDTQYF
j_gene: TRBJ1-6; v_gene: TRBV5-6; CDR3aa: CASSLWAGQGDSPLHF
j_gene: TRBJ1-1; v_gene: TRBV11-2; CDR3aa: CASRGGTEAFF
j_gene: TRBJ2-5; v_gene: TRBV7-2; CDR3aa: CASSLRSQETQYF
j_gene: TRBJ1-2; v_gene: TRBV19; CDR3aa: CASSMGGDYGYTF
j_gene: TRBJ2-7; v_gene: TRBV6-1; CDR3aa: CASSEGTSSREQYF
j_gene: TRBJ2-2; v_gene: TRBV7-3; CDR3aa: CASRTGTGAGELFF
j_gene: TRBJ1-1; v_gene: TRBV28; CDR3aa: CASSTTGVQAFF
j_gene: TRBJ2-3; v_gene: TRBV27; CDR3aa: CASSGGGTDTQYF
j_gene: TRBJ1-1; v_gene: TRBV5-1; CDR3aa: CASSPTGENTEAFF
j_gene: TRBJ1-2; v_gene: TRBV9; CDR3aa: CASSFDRYGYTF
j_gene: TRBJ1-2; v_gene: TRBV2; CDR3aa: CASILDRGQGGYTF
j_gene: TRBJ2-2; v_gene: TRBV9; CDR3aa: CASSVGMQGGAGELFF
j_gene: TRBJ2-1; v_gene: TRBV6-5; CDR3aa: CASSHGTLQFF
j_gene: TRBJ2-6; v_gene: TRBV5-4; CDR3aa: CASSLRRGGANVLTF
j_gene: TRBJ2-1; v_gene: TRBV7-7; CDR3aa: CASSLDRSSYNEQFF
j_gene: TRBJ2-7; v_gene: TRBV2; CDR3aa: CASRSGLAGNYEQYF
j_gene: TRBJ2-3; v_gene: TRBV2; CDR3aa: CASSTGESTDTQYF
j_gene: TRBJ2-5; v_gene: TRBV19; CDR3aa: CASSRETQYF
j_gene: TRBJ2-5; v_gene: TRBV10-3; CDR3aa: CASNRGYQETQYF
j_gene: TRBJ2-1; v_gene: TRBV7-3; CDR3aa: CASSFDSLEGNEQFF
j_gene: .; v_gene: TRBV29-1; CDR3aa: CSVRTDRVSYEQYF
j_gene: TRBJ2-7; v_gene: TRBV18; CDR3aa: CASSPSGGAYEQYF
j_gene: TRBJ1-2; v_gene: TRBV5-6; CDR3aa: CASSLVGGNYGYTF
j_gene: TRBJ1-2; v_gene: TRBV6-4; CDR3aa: CASSDSAGGYTF
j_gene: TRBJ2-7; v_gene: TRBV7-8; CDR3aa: CASSLPPRASGLSSYEQYF
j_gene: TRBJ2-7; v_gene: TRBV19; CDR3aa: CASRIQGANEQYF
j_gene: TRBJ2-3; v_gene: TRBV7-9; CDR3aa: CASSFRETDTQYF
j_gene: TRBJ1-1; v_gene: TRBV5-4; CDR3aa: CASSLVGEGTEAFF
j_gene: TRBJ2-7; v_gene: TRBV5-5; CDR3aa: CASIVFLAASTEQYF
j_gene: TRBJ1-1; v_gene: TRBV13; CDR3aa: CASSFGMGADTEAFF
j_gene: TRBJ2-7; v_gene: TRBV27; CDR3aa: CASSTTSGYSYEQYF
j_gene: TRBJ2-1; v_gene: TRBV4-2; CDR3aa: CASSQPSGGNNEQFF
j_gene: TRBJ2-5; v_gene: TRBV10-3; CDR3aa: CASASGQETQYF
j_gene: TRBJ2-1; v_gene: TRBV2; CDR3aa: CASSGQGEGNEQFF
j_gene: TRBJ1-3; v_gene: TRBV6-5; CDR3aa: CASRRQGSGNTIYF
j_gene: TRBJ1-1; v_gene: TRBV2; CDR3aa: CASSGHRTGRTEAFF
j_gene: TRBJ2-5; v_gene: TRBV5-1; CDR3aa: CASSLDSGGGETQYF
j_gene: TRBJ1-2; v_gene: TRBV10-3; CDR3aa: CAISESEGPEGCTF
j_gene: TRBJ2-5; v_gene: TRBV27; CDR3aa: CASGLAGTQETQYF
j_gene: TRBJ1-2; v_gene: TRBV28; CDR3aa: CASSGTGNGYTF
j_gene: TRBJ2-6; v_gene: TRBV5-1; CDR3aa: CASSEGQGLSGANGLTF
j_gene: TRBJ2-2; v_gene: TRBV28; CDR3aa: CASSSAGGTTGELFF
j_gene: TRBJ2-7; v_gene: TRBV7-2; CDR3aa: CASSAPRGMVHEQYF
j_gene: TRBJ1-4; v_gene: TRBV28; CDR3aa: CASSSLDRWEKLFF
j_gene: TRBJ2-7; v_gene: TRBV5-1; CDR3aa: CASSLGQNAYEQYF
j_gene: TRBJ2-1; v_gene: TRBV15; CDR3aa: CATSRPQAGVVDNEQFF
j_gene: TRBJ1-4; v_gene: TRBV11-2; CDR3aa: CASSPDRPNEKLFF